Below, one T cell receptor beta chain is given with its context. This CDR3 is built from 20 residues. In germline, CDR1 is SGHRS, CDR2 YFSETQ. Trimming shortened V by 4 bases and J by 0 bases, and 29 bases separated the two germline ends. The sample belongs to a study of technical replicates of blood from a handful of donors. Data came from immunoSEQ multiplex PCR; TCRdb stores just in-frame clones and leaves some out. Among about 66,000 clones listed, about nine tenths were seen once. This TCR was sampled from a human donor in good health. Some clones in this sample may be carry-over from other donors' samples. The rearrangement joins TRBV5-1 to TRBJ2-7; TRBD2 is a possible D gene (7 bases). Sequencing was carried out using PBMCs. CDR3 nucleotides: TGCGCCAGCAGCCCCATAAAACATTCGAGGGGGGGGACGAGCTCCTACGAGCAGTACTTC. Translation: CASSPIKHSRGGTSSYEQYF.